This T cell receptor (beta chain) was captured by sequencing in a study of OX40 agonist ivuxolimab in advanced cancers. Study-level background: Prior checkpoint blockade (anti-PD-1, anti-PD-L1 or anti-CTLA-4) was permitted; around 37% had it. Study results and caveats: At 0.1 to 3.0 mg/kg and by week 6, clonal expansion occurred in CD4+ and CD8+ blood T cells. Expanded peripheral T cell antigen specificity was not determined.

Points on this clone: Antigen specificity is unknown.

Assay used: immunoSEQ multiplex PCR; TCRdb lists only in-frame clones, some missing. Here the sample spans fewer than 70,000 clones, about 91% being singletons. V gave up 1 base and J gave up 0 bases; unmatched junction bases: 2. Germline V gene data show CDR1 as LGHNA and CDR2 as YSLEER. The CDR3 is 16 residues long. This sequence was found in an adult with an advanced solid tumor such as melanoma, head and neck, liver or kidney cancer. This chain uses TRBV4-3 with TRBJ2-2; 7 nucleotides match TRBD2. The sequenced sample was CD4+ or CD8+ T cells sorted from blood, obtained in a trial of the OX40 agonist ivuxolimab. The chain's CDR3 is CASSQGLASNTGELFF. The CDR3, as DNA: TGCGCCAGCAGCCAAGGACTAGCATCGAACACCGGGGAGCTGTTTTTT.